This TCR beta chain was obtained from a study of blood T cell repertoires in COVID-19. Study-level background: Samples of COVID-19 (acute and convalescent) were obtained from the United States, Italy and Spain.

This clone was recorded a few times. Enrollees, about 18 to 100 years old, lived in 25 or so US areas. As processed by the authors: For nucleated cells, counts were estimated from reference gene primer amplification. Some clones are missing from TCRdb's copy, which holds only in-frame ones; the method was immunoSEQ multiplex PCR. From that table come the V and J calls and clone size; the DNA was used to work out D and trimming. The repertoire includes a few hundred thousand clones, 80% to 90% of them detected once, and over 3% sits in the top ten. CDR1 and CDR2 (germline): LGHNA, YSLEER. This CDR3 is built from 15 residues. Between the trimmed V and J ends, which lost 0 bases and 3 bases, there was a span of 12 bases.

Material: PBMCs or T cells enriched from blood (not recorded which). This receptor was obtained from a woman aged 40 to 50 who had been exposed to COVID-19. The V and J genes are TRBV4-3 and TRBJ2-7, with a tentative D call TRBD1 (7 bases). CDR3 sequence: CASSQDPGDSYEQYF. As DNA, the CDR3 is TGCGCCAGCAGCCAAGATCCGGGGGACAGCTACGAGCAGTACTTC.